This entry features one TCR beta chain sequence. Its antigen is not identified. This entry is derived from a study of T cell responses to AZD1222 COVID-19 vaccine. Study-wide results and limits: Reports say nearly half of spike-specific TCRs go after unmutated variant regions. Donors, mostly white British, included more females; clonal diversity was possibly underestimated.

This CDR3 is built from 15 residues. Per germline, CDR1 MDHEN and CDR2 SYDVKM. V was clipped by 6 bases and J by 3 bases, with 17 bases between them. Using immunoSEQ multiplex PCR, the repertoire was profiled, and TCRdb retains in-frame clones only, with some absent. This sample carries 150,000 to 200,000 clones, about 89% of them seen once, and the ten largest clones take about 3%. The chain employs TRBV28 and TRBJ1-2; D ambiguous. The sequencing here drew on peripheral blood, taken on day 0 of MenACWY control vaccination. The clonotype originates from an adult in good health. The CDR3 reads CASSQGPPQDYGYTF. CDR3 nucleotides: TGTGCCAGCAGCCAAGGGCCTCCCCAGGACTATGGCTACACCTTC.